Below, one T cell receptor beta chain is given with its context. This clonotype was found a few times. Its specific antigen is unknown. No much larger clone exists at a distance of one base, and base qualities are not known. This sample was included in a study (dated by TCRdb to the mid-2010s). Describing the broader study: Whether tumor-infiltrating Tregs in breast cancer are recruited from blood Tregs or converted in situ from other CD4+ T cell subsets was tested.

The germline V gene provides CDR1 MGHRA and CDR2 YSYEKL. Clipping removes 1 base from V and 6 bases from J, with 7 as the unmatched junction base count. From its cysteine to its phenylalanine, the CDR3 spans 15 amino acids. Of all the DNA, just the CDR3 is kept, 45 bases in frame from base 1. CD4+CD45RO+CD25- cells were isolated as memory CD4+ T cells. Tregs, naive and memory CD4+ T cells from tumor, blood and ipsilateral draining lymph nodes of a handful of breast cancer patients underwent full-length TCR alpha and beta sequencing. Tumor tissue, along with lymph nodes from ipsilateral axillary dissection, was perfused with PBS, minced, and then digested using collagenase I and hyaluronidase. Sorted cell populations were confirmed by FACS to exceed 90% purity. Full-length TCR variable regions were amplified by 5' RACE PCR with constant-region reverse primers, and semi-nested PCR with Nested Universal Primer A was subsequently performed. Using the ReliaPrep RNA Cell Miniprep System, total RNA was extracted, and the SMARTer RACE 5'/3' Kit was then used to reverse transcribe the RNA into 5'RACE-ready cDNA. An Illumina MiSeq was used to sequence the full-length TCR alpha and beta libraries, which had been barcoded with multiplex adaptors. The study's own analysis went as follows. Sequencing data were pooled across the five patients for each of nine subset-tissue groups and compared by unsupervised clustering of TCR gene usage. The Morisita-Horn index was used to calculate repertoire similarity, with shared sequences weighted according to their contribution to each repertoire. TCRdb trimmed public reads at Q25 via fastp, called clones via MiXCR and kept in-frame beta chains. Under each unique CDR3 protein, matching rows form one entry showing the most common genes and DNA. What appears here as the V and J calls and clone size reflects TCRdb's work, not the paper's. The sample table shows some 44,000 distinct CDR3 sequences, and approximately 30% are seen once. The ten largest clones capture under 5% of the sample.

The research as a whole found: Tumor memory CD4+ T cell TCR gene usage was found to cluster with blood and lymph node memory CD4+ cells and with lymph node naive CD4+ cells. The validation in the larger cohort was limited to a single TCR beta V-J rearrangement instead of whole repertoires. The greatest overlap of tumor-infiltrating Treg TCR alpha and beta sequences was observed with tumor naive CD4+ T cells, followed by blood naive CD4+ T cells.

Material: tumor-infiltrating memory CD4+ T cells sorted from the breast tumor. The meaning of the sample's cell subset or site label: memory CD4+ T cells, CD4+CD45RO+CD25-. The V and J segments used are TRBV4-1 and TRBJ1-2; 8 middle bases align to TRBD1. This TCR came from a female donor with breast cancer. In nucleotide form, the sequence is TGCGCCAGCAGCCAAGCCCCGACAGGGGTCGATGGCTACACCTTC. The encoded protein is CASSQAPTGVDGYTF.